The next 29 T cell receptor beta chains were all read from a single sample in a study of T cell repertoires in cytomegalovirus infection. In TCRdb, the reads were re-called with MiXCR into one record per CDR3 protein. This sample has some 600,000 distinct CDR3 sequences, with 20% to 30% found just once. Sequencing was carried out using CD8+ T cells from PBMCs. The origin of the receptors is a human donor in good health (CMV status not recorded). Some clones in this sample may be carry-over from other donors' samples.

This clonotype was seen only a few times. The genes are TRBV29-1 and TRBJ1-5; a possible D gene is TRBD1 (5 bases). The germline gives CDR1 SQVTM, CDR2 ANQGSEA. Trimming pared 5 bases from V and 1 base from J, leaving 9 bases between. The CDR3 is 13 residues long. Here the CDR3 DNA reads TGCAGCGTTATAGACAGCAGCAATCAGCCCCAGCATTTT. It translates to CSVIDSSNQPQHF.

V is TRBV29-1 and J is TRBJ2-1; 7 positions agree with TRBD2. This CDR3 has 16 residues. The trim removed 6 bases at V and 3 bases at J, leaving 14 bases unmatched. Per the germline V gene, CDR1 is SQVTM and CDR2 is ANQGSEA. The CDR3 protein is CSVVGADGGYYNEQFF. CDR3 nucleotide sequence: TGCAGCGTGGTGGGCGCTGACGGGGGGTACTACAATGAGCAGTTCTTC.

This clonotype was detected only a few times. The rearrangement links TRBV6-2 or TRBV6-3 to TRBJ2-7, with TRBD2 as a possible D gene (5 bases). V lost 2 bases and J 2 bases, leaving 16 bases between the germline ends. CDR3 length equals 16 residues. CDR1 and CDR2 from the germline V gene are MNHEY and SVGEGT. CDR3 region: CASSYAREEIPYEQYV. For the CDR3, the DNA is TGTGCCAGCAGTTACGCCCGGGAAGAAATCCCCTACGAGCAGTACGTC.

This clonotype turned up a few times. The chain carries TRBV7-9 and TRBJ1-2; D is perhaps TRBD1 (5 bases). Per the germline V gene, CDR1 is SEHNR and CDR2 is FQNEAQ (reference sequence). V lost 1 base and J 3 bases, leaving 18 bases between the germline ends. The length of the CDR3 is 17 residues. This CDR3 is CASSLEQDYPPYYGYTF. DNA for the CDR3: TGTGCCAGCAGCTTAGAACAGGACTATCCCCCCTACTATGGCTACACCTTC.

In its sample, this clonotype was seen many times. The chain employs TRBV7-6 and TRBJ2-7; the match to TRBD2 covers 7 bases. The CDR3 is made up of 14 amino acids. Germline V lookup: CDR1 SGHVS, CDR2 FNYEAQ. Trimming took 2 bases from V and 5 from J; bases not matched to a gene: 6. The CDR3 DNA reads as TGTGCCAGCAGCTTAACGGGGGGATTCGACGAGCAGTACTTC. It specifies CASSLTGGFDEQYF.

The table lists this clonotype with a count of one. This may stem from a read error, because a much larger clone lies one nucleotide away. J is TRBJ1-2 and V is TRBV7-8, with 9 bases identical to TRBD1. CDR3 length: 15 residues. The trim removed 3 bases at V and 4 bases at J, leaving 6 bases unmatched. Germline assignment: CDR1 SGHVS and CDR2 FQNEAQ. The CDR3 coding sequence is TGTGCCAGCAGCTTTCACAGGGGGCTCGGCTATGGCTACACCTTC. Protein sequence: CASSFHRGLGYGYTF. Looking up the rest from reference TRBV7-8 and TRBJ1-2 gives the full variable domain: GAGVSQSPRYKVAKRGQDVALRCDPISGHVSLFWYQQALGQGPEFLTYFQNEAQLDKSGLPSDRFFAERPEGSVSTLKIQRTQQEDSAVYLCASSFHRGLGYGYTFGSGTRLTVV.

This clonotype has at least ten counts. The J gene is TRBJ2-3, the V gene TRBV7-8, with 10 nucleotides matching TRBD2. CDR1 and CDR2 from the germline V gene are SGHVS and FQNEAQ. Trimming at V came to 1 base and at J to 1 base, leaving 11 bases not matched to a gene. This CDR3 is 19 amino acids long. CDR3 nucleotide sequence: TGTGCCAGCAGCTTAGGAGCTAGCGGGGGACCATTAGGCACAGATACGCAGTATTTT. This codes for CASSLGASGGPLGTDTQYF.

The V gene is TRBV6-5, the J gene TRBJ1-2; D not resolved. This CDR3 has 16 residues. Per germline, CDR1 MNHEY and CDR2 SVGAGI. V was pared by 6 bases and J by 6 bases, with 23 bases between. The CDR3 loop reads CASSGDNRAAFHGYTF. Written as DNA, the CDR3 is TGTGCCAGCAGCGGTGACAACCGGGCGGCATTTCATGGCTACACCTTC.

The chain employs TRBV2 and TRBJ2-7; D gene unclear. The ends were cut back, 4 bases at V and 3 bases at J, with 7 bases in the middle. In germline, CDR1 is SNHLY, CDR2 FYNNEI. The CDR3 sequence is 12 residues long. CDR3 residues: CASSGLYYEQYV. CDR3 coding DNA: TGTGCCAGCAGTGGATTGTACTACGAGCAGTACGTC.

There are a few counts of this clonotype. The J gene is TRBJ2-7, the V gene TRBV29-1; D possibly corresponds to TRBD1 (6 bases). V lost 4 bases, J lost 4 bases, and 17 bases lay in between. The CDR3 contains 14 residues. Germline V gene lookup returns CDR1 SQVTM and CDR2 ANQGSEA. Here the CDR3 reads CSVVPPGVEYEQYF. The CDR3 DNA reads TGCAGCGTTGTCCCGCCAGGGGTAGAGTACGAGCAGTACTTC.

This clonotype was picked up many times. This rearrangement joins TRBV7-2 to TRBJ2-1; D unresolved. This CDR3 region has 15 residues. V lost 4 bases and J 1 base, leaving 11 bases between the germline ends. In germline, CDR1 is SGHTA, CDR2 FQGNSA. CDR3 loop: CASSSEGLSYNEQFF. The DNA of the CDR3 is TGTGCCAGCAGCTCCGAAGGTTTGTCCTACAATGAGCAGTTCTTC. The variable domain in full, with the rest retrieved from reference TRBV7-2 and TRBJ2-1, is GAGVSQSPSNKVTEKGKDVELRCDPISGHTALYWYRQSLGQGLEFLIYFQGNSAPDKSGLPSDRFSAERTGGSVSTLTIQRTQQEDSAVYLCASSSEGLSYNEQFFGPGTRLTVL.

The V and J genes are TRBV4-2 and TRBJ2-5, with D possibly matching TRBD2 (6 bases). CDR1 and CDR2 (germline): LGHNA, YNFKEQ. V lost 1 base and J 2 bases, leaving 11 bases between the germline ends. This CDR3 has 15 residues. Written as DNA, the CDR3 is TGTGCCAGCAGCCAAGCTAGGCTAGCGCAAGAGACCCAGTACTTC. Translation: CASSQARLAQETQYF.

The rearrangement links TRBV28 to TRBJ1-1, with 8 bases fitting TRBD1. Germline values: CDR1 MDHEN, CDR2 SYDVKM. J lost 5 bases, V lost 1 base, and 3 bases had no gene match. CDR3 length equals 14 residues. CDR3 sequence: CASSLYGTGTEAFF. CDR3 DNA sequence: TGTGCCAGCAGTTTATACGGGACAGGAACTGAAGCTTTCTTT.

CDR3 amino acids: CASSFNLLTSFSTDTQYF. As DNA, the CDR3 is TGTGCCAGCAGTTTTAACCTCCTGACTAGCTTCAGCACAGATACGCAGTATTTT. The V gene is TRBV28, the J gene TRBJ2-3; 7 bases match TRBD2. Unmatched junction bases numbered 12, after V lost 3 bases and J lost 0 bases. This CDR3 has 18 residues. Germline CDR1 and CDR2: MDHEN and SYDVKM. The full variable domain, in which reference TRBV28 and TRBJ2-3 provide the parts outside the CDR3, is DVKVTQSSRYLVKRTGEKVFLECVQDMDHENMFWYRQDPGLGLRLIYFSYDVKMKEKGDIPEGYSVSREKKERFSLILESASTNQTSMYLCASSFNLLTSFSTDTQYFGPGTRLTVL.

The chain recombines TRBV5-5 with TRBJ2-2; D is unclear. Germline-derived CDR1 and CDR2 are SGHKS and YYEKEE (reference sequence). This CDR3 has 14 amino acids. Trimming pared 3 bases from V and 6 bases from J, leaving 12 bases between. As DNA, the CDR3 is TGTGCCAGCAGCTCCCCCACAGACTCCGGGGAGCTGTTTTTT. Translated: CASSSPTDSGELFF.

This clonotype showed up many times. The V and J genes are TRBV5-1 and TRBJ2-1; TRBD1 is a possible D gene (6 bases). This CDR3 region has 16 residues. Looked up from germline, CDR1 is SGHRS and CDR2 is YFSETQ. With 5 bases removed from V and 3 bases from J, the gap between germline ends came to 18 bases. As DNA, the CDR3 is TGCGCCAGCAGGAGGGACCCGGGACAATACTACAATGAGCAGTTCTTC. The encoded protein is CASRRDPGQYYNEQFF.

As DNA, the CDR3 is TGTGCCAGCAGTTTGTCGGGGGGGCCGGACACCGGGGAGCTGTTTTTT. Protein product: CASSLSGGPDTGELFF. This chain connects TRBV27 to TRBJ2-2, with TRBD2 matching over 8 bases. The CDR3 length is 16 residues. With V trimmed by 3 bases and J by 3 bases, 6 bases remained unmatched. CDR1 is MNHEY and CDR2 is SMNVEV in the germline V gene (reference sequence).

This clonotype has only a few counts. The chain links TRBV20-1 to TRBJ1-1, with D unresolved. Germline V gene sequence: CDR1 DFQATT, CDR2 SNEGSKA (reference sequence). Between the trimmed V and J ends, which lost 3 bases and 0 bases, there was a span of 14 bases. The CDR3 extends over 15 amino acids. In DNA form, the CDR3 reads TGCAGTGCTAGGGGCTGGGGTTGGGTGAACACTGAAGCTTTCTTT. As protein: CSARGWGWVNTEAFF.

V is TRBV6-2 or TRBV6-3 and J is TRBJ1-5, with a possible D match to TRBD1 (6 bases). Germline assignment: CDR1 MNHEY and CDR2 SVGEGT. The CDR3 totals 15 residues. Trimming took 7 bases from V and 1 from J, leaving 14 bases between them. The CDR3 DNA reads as TGTGCCAGCACCTCGGGGGGCCTGAGCAATCAGCCCCAGCATTTT. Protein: CASTSGGLSNQPQHF.

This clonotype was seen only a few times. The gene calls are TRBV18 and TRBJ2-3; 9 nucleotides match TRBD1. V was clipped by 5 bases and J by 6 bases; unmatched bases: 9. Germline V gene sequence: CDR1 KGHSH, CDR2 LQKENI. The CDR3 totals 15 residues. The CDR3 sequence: CASSGRDRVIDTQYF. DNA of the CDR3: TGTGCCAGCTCAGGAAGGGACAGGGTGATTGATACGCAGTATTTT.

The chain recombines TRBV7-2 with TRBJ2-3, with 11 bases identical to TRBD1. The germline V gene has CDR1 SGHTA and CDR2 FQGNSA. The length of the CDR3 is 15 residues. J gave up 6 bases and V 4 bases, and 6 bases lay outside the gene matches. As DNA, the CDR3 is TGTGCCAGCAGCTGGACAGGGGGCGCTTCTGATACGCAGTATTTT. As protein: CASSWTGGASDTQYF.

CDR3 loop: CASSPPDRIYNEQFF. CDR3 sequence (DNA): TGTGCCAGCAGTCCGCCGGACAGGATCTACAATGAGCAGTTCTTC. This chain uses TRBV12-3 or TRBV12-4 with TRBJ2-1; 7 positions match TRBD1. Unmatched junction bases numbered 7, after V lost 5 bases and J lost 3 bases. The CDR3 totals 15 residues.

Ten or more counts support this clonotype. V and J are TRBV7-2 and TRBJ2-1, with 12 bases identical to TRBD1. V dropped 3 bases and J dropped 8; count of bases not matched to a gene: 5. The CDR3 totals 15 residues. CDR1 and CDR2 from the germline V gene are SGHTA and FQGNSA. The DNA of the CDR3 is TGTGCCAGCAGCTTGGGGACAGGGGGCTTCTATGAGCAGTTCTTC. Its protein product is CASSLGTGGFYEQFF.

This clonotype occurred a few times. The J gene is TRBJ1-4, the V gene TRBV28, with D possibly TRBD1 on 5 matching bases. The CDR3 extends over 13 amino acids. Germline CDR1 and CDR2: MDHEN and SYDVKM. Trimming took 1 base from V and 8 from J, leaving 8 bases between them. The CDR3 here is CASSLYTGEKLFF. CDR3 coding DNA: TGTGCCAGCAGTTTATACACAGGAGAAAAACTGTTTTTT. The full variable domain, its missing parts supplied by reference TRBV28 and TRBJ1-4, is DVKVTQSSRYLVKRTGEKVFLECVQDMDHENMFWYRQDPGLGLRLIYFSYDVKMKEKGDIPEGYSVSREKKERFSLILESASTNQTSMYLCASSLYTGEKLFFGSGTQLSVL.

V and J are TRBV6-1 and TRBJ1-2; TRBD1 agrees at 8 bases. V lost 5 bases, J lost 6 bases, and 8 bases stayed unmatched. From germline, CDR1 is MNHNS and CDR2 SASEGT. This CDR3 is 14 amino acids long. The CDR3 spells CASSYRTGWNGYTF. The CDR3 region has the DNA TGTGCCAGCAGTTACCGGACAGGGTGGAATGGCTACACCTTC.

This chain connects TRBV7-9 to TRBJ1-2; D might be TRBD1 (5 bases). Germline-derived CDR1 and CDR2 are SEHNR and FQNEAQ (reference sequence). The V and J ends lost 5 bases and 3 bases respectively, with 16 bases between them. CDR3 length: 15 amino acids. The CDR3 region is CASSPGLLEDYGYTF. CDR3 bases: TGTGCCAGCAGCCCGGGACTCCTTGAGGACTATGGCTACACCTTC.

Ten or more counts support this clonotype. In DNA, the CDR3 is TGTGCCAGCAGTTACAACGGACCCTTCCAGTACTTC. It translates to CASSYNGPFQYF. The chain has TRBV6-6 and TRBJ2-5; D is unresolved. V dropped 2 bases and J dropped 10 bases, with 11 bases sitting between them. The CDR3 covers 12 residues. CDR1 is MNHNY, CDR2 SVGAGI, per germline (reference sequence).

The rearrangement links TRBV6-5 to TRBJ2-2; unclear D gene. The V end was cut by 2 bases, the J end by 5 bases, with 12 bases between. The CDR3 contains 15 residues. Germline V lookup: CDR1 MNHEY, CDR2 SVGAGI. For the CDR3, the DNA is TGTGCCAGCAGTTACAGCTCCGAAGGGACCGGGGAGCTGTTTTTT. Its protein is CASSYSSEGTGELFF.

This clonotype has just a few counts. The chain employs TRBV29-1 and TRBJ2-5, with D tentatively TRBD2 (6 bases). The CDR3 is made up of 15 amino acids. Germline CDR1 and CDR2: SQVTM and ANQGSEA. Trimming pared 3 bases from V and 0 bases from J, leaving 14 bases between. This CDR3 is CSVDGGVEYQETQYF. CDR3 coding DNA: TGCAGCGTTGACGGAGGGGTGGAGTACCAAGAGACCCAGTACTTC.